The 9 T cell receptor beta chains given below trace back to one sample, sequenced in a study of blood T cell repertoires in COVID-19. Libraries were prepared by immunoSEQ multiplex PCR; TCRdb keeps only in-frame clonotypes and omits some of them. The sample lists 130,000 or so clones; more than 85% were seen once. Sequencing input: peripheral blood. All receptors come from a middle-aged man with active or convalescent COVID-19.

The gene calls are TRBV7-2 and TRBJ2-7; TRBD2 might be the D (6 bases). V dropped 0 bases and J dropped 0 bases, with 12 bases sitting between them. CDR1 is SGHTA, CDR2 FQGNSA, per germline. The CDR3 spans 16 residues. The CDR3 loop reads CASSLAGGRSSYEQYF. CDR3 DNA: TGTGCCAGCAGCTTAGCTGGGGGGAGGAGCTCCTACGAGCAGTACTTC.

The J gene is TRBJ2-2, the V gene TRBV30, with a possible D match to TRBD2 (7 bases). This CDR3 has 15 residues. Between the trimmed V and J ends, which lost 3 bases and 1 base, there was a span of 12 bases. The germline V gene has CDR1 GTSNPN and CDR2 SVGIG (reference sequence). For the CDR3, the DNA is TGTGCCTGGAGGACCGGGGGGCAGAACACCGGGGAGCTGTTTTTT. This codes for CAWRTGGQNTGELFF.

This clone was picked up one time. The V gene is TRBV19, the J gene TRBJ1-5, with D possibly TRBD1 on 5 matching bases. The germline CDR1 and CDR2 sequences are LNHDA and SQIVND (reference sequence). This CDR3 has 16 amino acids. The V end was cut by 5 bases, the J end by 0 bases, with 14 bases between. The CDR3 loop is CASSPRQIHSNQPQHF. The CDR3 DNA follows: TGTGCCAGTAGTCCCCGACAGATTCATAGCAATCAGCCCCAGCATTTT.

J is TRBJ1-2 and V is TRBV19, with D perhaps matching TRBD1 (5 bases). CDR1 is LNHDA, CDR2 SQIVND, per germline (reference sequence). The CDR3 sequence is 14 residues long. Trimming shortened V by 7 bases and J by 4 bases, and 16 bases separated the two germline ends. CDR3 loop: CASKDTTVGYGYTF. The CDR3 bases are TGTGCCAGTAAGGACACCACTGTGGGCTATGGCTACACCTTC.

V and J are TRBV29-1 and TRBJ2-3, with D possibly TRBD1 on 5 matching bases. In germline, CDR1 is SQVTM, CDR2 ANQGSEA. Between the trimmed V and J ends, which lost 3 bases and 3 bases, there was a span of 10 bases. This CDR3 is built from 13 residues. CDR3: CSVDRDLTDTQYF. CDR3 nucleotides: TGCAGCGTTGACAGGGATCTAACAGATACGCAGTATTTT.

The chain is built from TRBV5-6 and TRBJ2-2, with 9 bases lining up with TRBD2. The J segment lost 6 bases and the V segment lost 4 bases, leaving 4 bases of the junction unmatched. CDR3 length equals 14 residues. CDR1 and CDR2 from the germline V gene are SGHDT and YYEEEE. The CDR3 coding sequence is TGTGCCAGCAGCCCCGGGACTAGCCCCGGGGAGCTGTTTTTT. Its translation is CASSPGTSPGELFF.

CDR3 protein: CAIRGRNSEQYF. The CDR3 DNA reads TGTGCCATCCGTGGTAGAAACAGCGAGCAGTACTTC. This chain joins TRBV6-5 and TRBJ2-7; D is unclear. The CDR3 totals 12 residues. Trimming took off 10 bases at V and 6 bases at J, with 16 bases between the two ends. Germline assignment: CDR1 MNHEY and CDR2 SVGAGI.

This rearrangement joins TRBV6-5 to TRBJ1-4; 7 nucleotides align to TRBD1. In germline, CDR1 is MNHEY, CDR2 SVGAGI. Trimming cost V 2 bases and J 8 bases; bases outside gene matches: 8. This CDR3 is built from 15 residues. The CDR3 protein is CASSYSARGLEKLFF. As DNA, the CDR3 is TGTGCCAGCAGTTACAGTGCGAGGGGGCTAGAAAAACTGTTTTTT.

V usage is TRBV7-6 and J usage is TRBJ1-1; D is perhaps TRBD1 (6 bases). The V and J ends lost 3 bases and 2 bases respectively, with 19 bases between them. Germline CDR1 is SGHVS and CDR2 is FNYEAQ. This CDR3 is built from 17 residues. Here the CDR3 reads CASSFFPKGVKNTEAFF. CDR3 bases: TGTGCCAGCAGCTTTTTTCCGAAGGGGGTGAAAAACACTGAAGCTTTCTTT. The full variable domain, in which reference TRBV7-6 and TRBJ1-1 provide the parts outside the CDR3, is GAGVSQSPRYKVTKRGQDVALRCDPISGHVSLYWYRQALGQGPEFLTYFNYEAQQDKSGLPNDRFSAERPEGSISTLTIQRTEQRDSAMYRCASSFFPKGVKNTEAFFGQGTRLTVV.